This T cell receptor (beta chain) was recovered during a study of radiation and T cells in renal cell carcinoma. The germline V gene encodes CDR1 MNHNY and CDR2 SVGAGI (reference sequence). The V and J ends lost 7 bases and 2 bases respectively, with 15 bases between them. There are 15 residues in the CDR3. Time point noted: blood 4 weeks post-SBRT, at nephrectomy. As to treatment: 15 Gy SBRT to primary tumor, nephrectomy 4 weeks later. Method: immunoSEQ multiplex PCR; TCRdb's copy keeps in-frame clones and lacks some. The sample records about 77,000 clones, around four fifths being singletons. This rearrangement joins TRBV6-6 to TRBJ1-5; D may be TRBD1 (6 bases). The sequence was collected from a woman in her sixties with renal cell carcinoma. Here the sequenced sample was blood, taken from a patient whose treatment included radiotherapy and nephrectomy. The CDR3 reads CASTRGGTGNQPQHF. The CDR3 region has the DNA TGTGCCAGCACCAGGGGTGGGACGGGCAATCAGCCCCAGCATTTT.